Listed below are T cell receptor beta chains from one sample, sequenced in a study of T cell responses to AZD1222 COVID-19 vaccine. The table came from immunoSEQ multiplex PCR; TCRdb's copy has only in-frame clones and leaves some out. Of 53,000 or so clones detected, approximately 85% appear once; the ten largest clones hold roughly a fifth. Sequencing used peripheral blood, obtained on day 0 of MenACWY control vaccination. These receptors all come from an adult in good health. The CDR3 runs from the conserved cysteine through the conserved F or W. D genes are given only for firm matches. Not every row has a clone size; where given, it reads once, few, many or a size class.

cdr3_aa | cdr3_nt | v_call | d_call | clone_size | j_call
CASSLSGSYEQYF | TGTGCCAGCAGCCTCTCGGGGTCCTACGAGCAGTACTTC | TRBV7-9 | NA | NA | TRBJ2-7
CASSGQFSYEQYF | TGTGCCAGCAGCGGACAGTTCTCCTACGAGCAGTACTTC | TRBV28 | NA | NA | TRBJ2-7
CASSQLGQGNEKLFF | TGTGCCAGCAGCCAACTTGGACAGGGGAATGAAAAACTGTTTTTT | TRBV28 | TRBD1 | NA | TRBJ1-4
CASSRSGRGSYEQYF | TGTGCCAGCAGCCGTAGCGGGAGGGGCTCCTACGAGCAGTACTTC | TRBV3-1/TRBV3-2 | TRBD2 | NA | TRBJ2-7
CASSLYRGTEAFF | TGTGCCAGCAGTTTGTACAGGGGCACTGAAGCTTTCTTT | TRBV12-3/TRBV12-4 | TRBD1 | medium-sized | TRBJ1-1
CASSSPSRLAGGPTDTQYF | TGTGCCAGCAGCTCCCCAAGTAGACTAGCGGGAGGGCCTACAGATACGCAGTATTTT | TRBV5-8 | TRBD2 | NA | TRBJ2-3
CASSYLGRVDEQYF | TGTGCCAGCAGTTACCTCGGGAGGGTGGACGAGCAGTACTTC | TRBV6-2/TRBV6-3 | TRBD2 | NA | TRBJ2-7
CAWSGGMRGEKLFF | TGTGCCTGGAGTGGAGGGATGCGGGGTGAAAAACTGTTTTTT | TRBV30 | NA | NA | TRBJ1-4
CSVRDRGPGYTF | TGCAGCGTTCGGGACAGGGGGCCTGGCTACACCTTC | TRBV29-1 | TRBD1 | NA | TRBJ1-2
CASSHTSGGGNEQFF | TGTGCCAGCAGCCATACTAGCGGGGGAGGGAATGAGCAGTTCTTC | TRBV7-2 | TRBD2 | NA | TRBJ2-1
CASSIDQGKTTEAFF | TGTGCCAGTAGTATAGATCAAGGGAAAACCACTGAAGCTTTCTTT | TRBV19 | NA | NA | TRBJ1-1
CASSFRGAGELFF | TGCGCCAGCAGCTTTCGGGGGGCCGGGGAGCTGTTTTTT | TRBV5-1 | TRBD2 | NA | TRBJ2-2
CAISDPSGYSTDTQYF | TGTGCCATCAGTGATCCTAGCGGGTATAGCACAGATACGCAGTATTTT | TRBV10-3 | TRBD2 | NA | TRBJ2-3
CASSPALAAGELFF | TGTGCCAGCTCACCGGCTCTAGCTGCCGGGGAGCTGTTTTTT | TRBV18 | NA | NA | TRBJ2-2
CASSQDETSGRRSYNEQFF | TGCGCCAGCAGCCAAGATGAAACGAGCGGAAGAAGGTCCTACAATGAGCAGTTCTTC | TRBV4-1 | NA | few | TRBJ2-1
CATSRRRLAGGLEQYF | TGTGCCACCAGCAGACGGAGACTAGCGGGAGGTCTAGAGCAGTACTTC | TRBV15 | TRBD2 | NA | TRBJ2-7
CASSSAGSNTEAFF | TGCGCCAGCAGTTCTGCTGGGTCGAACACTGAAGCTTTCTTT | TRBV10-2 | NA | once | TRBJ1-1
CTSSLFVQGEYYGYTF | TGCACCAGCAGCCTATTCGTACAGGGGGAATACTATGGCTACACCTTC | TRBV1 | NA | NA | TRBJ1-2
CASSTRGRVSTDTQYF | TGCGCCAGCAGCACAAGGGGGAGGGTAAGCACAGATACGCAGTATTTT | TRBV5-1 | NA | once | TRBJ2-3
CASSEGIPEGAKNIQYF | TGTGCCAGCAGTGAAGGAATTCCCGAAGGGGCCAAAAACATTCAGTACTTC | TRBV2 | NA | NA | TRBJ2-4
CATTARDGTDTQYF | TGTGCCACCACTGCGCGGGATGGAACAGATACGCAGTATTTT | TRBV24-1 | NA | NA | TRBJ2-3
CASSLGTVVINTEAFF | TGTGCCAGCAGCTTAGGGACAGTCGTCATAAACACTGAAGCTTTCTTT | TRBV7-9 | NA | once | TRBJ1-1
CASSLAGDRAGNTIYF | TGTGCCAGCAGCTTAGCCGGGGACAGGGCTGGAAACACCATATATTTT | TRBV7-2 | TRBD1 | NA | TRBJ1-3
CASSLWSSGSSDTQYF | TGTGCCAGCAGTTTATGGTCTAGCGGGAGTTCAGATACGCAGTATTTT | TRBV28 | TRBD2 | NA | TRBJ2-3
CAYDQGAVEAFF | TGTGCCTACGATCAGGGGGCCGTTGAAGCTTTCTTT | TRBV30 | TRBD1 | NA | TRBJ1-1
CSGDRAGELFF | TGCAGCGGCGATAGAGCCGGGGAGCTGTTTTTT | TRBV29-1 | NA | NA | TRBJ2-2
CASSPGMSTGELFF | TGTGCCAGCAGCCCCGGGATGAGCACCGGGGAGCTGTTTTTT | TRBV5-6 | NA | NA | TRBJ2-2
CSASGTGTSSLAGELFF | TGCAGTGCTAGTGGGACCGGGACTAGTTCCTTAGCCGGGGAGCTGTTTTTT | TRBV20-1 | TRBD2 | NA | TRBJ2-2
CASSKTSSYNEQFF | TGTGCCAGCAGTAAGACTAGCTCCTACAATGAGCAGTTCTTC | TRBV27 | NA | NA | TRBJ2-1
CASADDRVHADTQYF | TGCGCCAGCGCCGATGACAGGGTACATGCAGATACGCAGTATTTT | TRBV5-1 | TRBD1 | NA | TRBJ2-3
CASSWDKGHNEQFF | TGTGCCAGCAGTTGGGACAAGGGCCACAATGAGCAGTTCTTC | TRBV25-1 | NA | NA | TRBJ2-1
CASSLQTGTGGTDTQYF | TGTGCCAGCTCACTCCAAACCGGGACAGGCGGCACAGATACGCAGTATTTT | TRBV18 | TRBD1 | NA | TRBJ2-3
CASSATGGTQYF | TGTGCCAGCAGTGCTACAGGGGGTACGCAGTATTTT | TRBV12-3/TRBV12-4 | TRBD1 | NA | TRBJ2-3
CASSLGSSNIQYF | TGCGCCAGCAGCTTGGGTAGTAGTAACATTCAGTACTTC | TRBV5-1 | NA | NA | TRBJ2-4
CATSRGQSYGYTF | TGTGCCACCAGCAGAGGGCAGTCATATGGCTACACCTTC | TRBV15 | NA | NA | TRBJ1-2
CASSLQGQGVGEQFF | TGTGCTAGCAGCTTACAGGGACAGGGGGTAGGTGAGCAGTTCTTC | TRBV7-7 | TRBD1 | NA | TRBJ2-1
CASSYEGGSQPQHF | TGTGCCAGCAGTTACGAGGGGGGAAGTCAGCCCCAGCATTTT | TRBV6-2/TRBV6-3 | NA | NA | TRBJ1-5
CASSFGGGRCYGYTF | TGTGCTAGCAGCTTTGGGGGGGGTAGATGCTATGGCTACACCTTC | TRBV7-7 | NA | NA | TRBJ1-2
CASSLVGGAGEKLFF | TGTGCCAGCAGCTTAGTTGGTGGAGCGGGTGAAAAACTGTTTTTT | TRBV11-2 | NA | once | TRBJ1-4
CASSPIGGRDSPLHF | TGTGCCAGCTCACCTATAGGGGGGAGAGATTCACCCCTCCACTTT | TRBV18 | NA | NA | TRBJ1-6
CASSEQAGWVETQYF | TGTGCCAGCAGTGAACAAGCGGGCTGGGTGGAGACCCAGTACTTC | TRBV25-1 | NA | NA | TRBJ2-5
CASSAALNTEAFF | TGTGCCAGCAGTGCCGCCCTGAACACTGAAGCTTTCTTT | TRBV9 | NA | NA | TRBJ1-1